This TCR beta chain was identified in a study of cytomegalovirus exposure and HLA in healthy donors. Study conclusions and caveats: Across HLA loci, a later analysis found differing TCR association rates, with DRB1 most and HLA-C fewest. Presence/absence analyses assumed roughly uniform sequencing depth across donors.

Primers: 60 Vbeta forward and 13 Jbeta reverse. Assay used: immunoSEQ multiplex PCR; TCRdb lists only in-frame clones, some missing. The table records 160,000 or so clones, around 80% of them present only once. Concerning this clone itself: The antigen is unknown.

CDR3 length: 16 amino acids. The germline V gene has CDR1 LNHDA and CDR2 SQIVND (reference sequence). Trimming removed 2 bases from V and 1 base from J, with 14 bases in between. In nominal health when sampled, donors likely had unrecorded immune exposures nonetheless. Material for sequencing was PBMCs. The source is a man aged 35 to 55 in good health and CMV-seronegative. The V gene is TRBV19, the J gene TRBJ1-1, with D possibly being TRBD1 (5 bases). In DNA form, the CDR3 reads TGTGCCAGTAGTATAAGGGGTAACGGGCAGAACACTGAAGCTTTCTTT. This sequence encodes CASSIRGNGQNTEAFF.